This T cell receptor (beta chain) is from a study of post-analysis software for immune sequencing data (dated by TCRdb to about 2015). For the wider study: Recorded disease courses included relapsing-remitting, secondary progressive and progressive-relapsing multiple sclerosis, with some patients lacking subtype annotation. The multiple sclerosis patient repertoires were compared with under 13 previously published healthy control repertoires from donors aged about 6 to 28 years. A subset of samples was prepared in parallel using single-end sample barcoding, then pooled and co-amplified after Illumina adapter ligation. The full study reports these points: The control group was slightly older than the multiple sclerosis patient group. Significantly higher frequencies in patients than in controls were found for roughly 5 TRBV segments, including TRBV5-6, TRBV5-1 and TRBV20-1. Direct clustering with F measure showed strong co-clustering of samples prepared in the same batch, prompting a batch-effect correction. Normalized Chao1 diversity was significantly lower in multiple sclerosis patients than controls, suggesting substantial peripheral T-cell clonal expansion.

Libraries were built with PCR. The listed sequencing device is Illumina HiSeq 2500. To reduce PCR and sequencing biases, unique molecular identifiers were incorporated into the TCR beta cDNA libraries. Every 1 to 10 million input T cells yielded approximately 500,000 cDNA molecules, meaning each molecule approximated one T cell. The patient libraries were prepared and sequenced using the same protocol as the earlier healthy control dataset. Samples belonging to the same batch were prepared together, multiplexed and sequenced on a shared HiSeq lane. The paper's data handling went like this. MIGEC handled the raw barcoded reads, throwing out single-read molecular identifier groups before consensus assembly and CDR3 extraction. Clonotype tables were post-analysed with VDJtools, normalizing diversity by down-sampling all datasets to the smallest sample size. In repertoire overlap clustering, CDR3 amino acid sequences, but not nucleotide sequences, were matched to correct batch-related cross-sample contamination. TCRdb trimmed the raw reads at Q25, called clones with MiXCR and kept productive beta chains. Rows matching on CDR3 protein sequence are summarized as one entry with the most common DNA and genes. Clone size and V and J calls follow TCRdb, not the original study. This sample comprises approximately 660,000 distinct CDR3 sequences, 55% to 70% of them detected only once. 11% of the sample is in the top ten clones.

Trimming accounts for 4 bases at V and 0 bases at J, while the number of junction bases matched to no gene is 5. From the germline V gene, CDR1 is SGHRS and CDR2 is YFSETQ. From the cysteine through the phenylalanine, the CDR3 covers 16 amino acids. Here the CDR3 DNA is all that survives: 48 bases in frame from base 1. As for this clonotype: There is no known antigen for this receptor. Per-base quality was not reported, and no clone a single base away is much larger than it.

To demonstrate the VDJtools post-analysis software, the study profiled TCR beta repertoires from the peripheral blood of 10 to 15 young patients with multiple sclerosis. The multiple sclerosis patients were children and adolescents ranging in age from roughly 6 to 15 years. The source material was blood. The source is a girl aged 2 to 9 with multiple sclerosis. The chain was built from TRBV5-1 and TRBJ1-1, with 11 bases matching TRBD1. CDR3 sequence: CASSVGQGEMNTEAFF. DNA sequence: TGCGCCAGCAGCGTGGGACAGGGGGAAATGAACACTGAAGCTTTCTTT.